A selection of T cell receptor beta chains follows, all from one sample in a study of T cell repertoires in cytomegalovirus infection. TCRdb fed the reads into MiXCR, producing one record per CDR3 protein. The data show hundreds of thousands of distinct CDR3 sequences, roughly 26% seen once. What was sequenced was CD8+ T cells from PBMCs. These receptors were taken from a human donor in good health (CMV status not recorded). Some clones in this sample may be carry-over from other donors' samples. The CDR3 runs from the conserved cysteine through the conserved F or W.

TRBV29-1,CSVEDLFPRGTQYF
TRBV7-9,CASSLMDTGFGNTIYF
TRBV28,CASSWARANYGYTF
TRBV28,CASSLGGLSTDTQYF
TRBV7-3,CASSFSGGTDTQYF
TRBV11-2,CASSSPGQSYTGELFF
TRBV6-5,CASSYSGDETQYF
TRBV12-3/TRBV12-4,CASSHSGTTYEQYF
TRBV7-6,CASSGDSNEQFF
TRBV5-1,CASSLGTGLRAEPDRQFF
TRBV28,CASRVLSDSIIQETQYF
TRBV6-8,CASSYPRGWPRTQYF
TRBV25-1,CASSEYDRVTGELFF
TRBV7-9,CASSSRDRVAFF
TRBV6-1,CASSSIAGGYTNEQFF
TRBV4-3,CASTPPDHQYF
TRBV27,CASSRGELYEQYF
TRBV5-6,CASSDPGQGLTEAFF